This T cell receptor (beta chain) was observed in a study of blood T cell repertoires in COVID-19. Study background: COVID-19 samples, acute and convalescent, were from the United States, Italy and Spain. Nucleic acid was either cDNA or gDNA, and it came from T cells, B-cell-depleted T cells, or PBMCs.

Profiled with immunoSEQ multiplex PCR; TCRdb holds only in-frame clones, not every one. The data show 150,000 or so clones, with 70% to 90% seen just once and 0.95% to 1.5% held by the top ten. Germline lookup yields CDR1 DFQATT and CDR2 SNEGSKA (reference sequence). V gave up 3 bases and J gave up 4 bases, with 12 bases separating them. The CDR3 runs to 13 residues. Researchers sorted participants into cohorts using their self-reported clinical history. The specimen was PBMCs or T cells enriched from blood (not recorded which). The rearrangement links TRBV20-1 to TRBJ1-1; perhaps TRBD1 as D (6 bases). This sequence originates from a woman aged 25 to 45 with acute COVID-19. The chain's CDR3 is CSASLQGSTEAFF. The CDR3 DNA reads as TGCAGTGCTAGTTTACAGGGATCCACTGAAGCTTTCTTT.